Listed here is a single T cell receptor beta chain. No antigen is known for it. The sample is drawn from a study of T cell repertoires in cytomegalovirus infection. Study context: The public TCR beta signatures pointed to both CMV infection and matching HLA type.

Using its own MiXCR run on the reads, TCRdb lists one record per CDR3 protein. The sample holds approximately 470,000 distinct CDR3 sequences, approximately 42% seen once. This CDR3 comprises 14 residues. V was cut by 1 base and J by 9 bases, with 13 bases left in between. The V gene's germline CDR1 is MGHRA and CDR2 YSYEKL. The rearrangement links TRBV4-1 to TRBJ2-1, with D possibly TRBD1 on 7 matching bases. This sequence was found in a human donor in good health (CMV status not recorded). Some clones in this sample may be carry-over from other donors' samples. Sequenced here: cultured PBMCs, sampled from culture after CMV antigen stimulation. The CDR3, as DNA: TGCGCCAGCAGCCAAGGGCGGGACAGCCCTGAGCAGTTCTTC. It encodes CASSQGRDSPEQFF.